This T cell receptor (beta chain) was profiled in a study of blood T cell repertoires in COVID-19 (TCRdb year 2020). With regard to the full study: The collaborator samples originated in the United States, Italy and Spain and spanned the acute and convalescent phases of COVID-19. The prospective study material was composed of cDNA or gDNA derived from T cells, B-cell-depleted T cells, or PBMCs. Deeply sampled blood TCRbeta repertoires from subjects exposed to, actively infected with, or recovered from COVID-19 were included in the dataset. The repertoires were released in a freely available public database intended as a resource for research on the immune response to SARS-CoV-2. Samples were obtained from the ongoing ImmuneRACE study (first 160 participants) and from approximately 1,200 subjects provided by 6 global collaborators. The sample metadata nearly always contained a de-identified subject ID, COVID-19 status, age in years and sex. Where available, HLA class I and class II types were taken from metadata supplied by the sample provider and were not determined by assay-based typing. What the work shows at the level of the full study, not this receptor alone: Clinical and demographic metadata were provided uncurated, with the amount varying by source and participant.

The immunoSEQ Assay, a bias-controlled multiplex PCR, was used to amplify TCRbeta CDR3 regions from genomic DNA. The paper's processing steps were these. Within the assay, amplification of reference gene primers was used to estimate how many nucleated cells each sample contained. Sequence reads were collapsed and filtered to measure the absolute abundance of every unique TCRbeta CDR3 rearrangement. For each sample, productive Simpson clonality was calculated as the square root of Simpson's diversity index over productive rearrangements. Not all clones reach the TCRdb copy of this immuneACCESS table, which keeps in-frame sequences only. Checked studies attribute under half of the gap to unresolved V genes and leave the rest unexplained. V, J and clone size are taken as reported in that table, and D and trimming were inferred from the DNA itself. In all, the sample holds 400,000 to 500,000 clones, and more than 75% of those were seen once. Less than 2% of the sample lies in the top ten.

In the prospective study, participants were roughly 18 to 100 years old, resided in about two dozen geographic areas of the United States, and were enrolled through a virtual design. To assign participants to cohorts, the prospective study relied on clinical history that participants themselves reported in a screening survey and a study questionnaire. Recovered participants in ImmuneRACE Cohort 3 were defined by two consecutive negative NP/OP PCR tests, clearance by a healthcare professional, or resolution of symptoms. In the prospective study, mobile phlebotomists collected whole blood, serum and a nasopharyngeal or oropharyngeal swab from each participant. Over an approximately 2-month period, participants in the prospective study had the option of providing additional blood draws and questionnaires. Blood samples from the prospective study were shipped frozen or at room temperature prior to DNA extraction.

The germline ends are 4 bases apart after V is trimmed by 4 bases and J by 0 bases. For CDR1 and CDR2, the germline V gene (reference sequence) lists SGHKS and YYEKEE. The CDR3 spans 13 residues, from the cysteine through the phenylalanine. Only the CDR3 portion is preserved as DNA: 39 bases, with reading frame beginning at the first base. On this clone itself: The target of this receptor is not known. Within one base of it there is no much larger clone, and no base qualities were kept.

Sequences were obtained from PBMCs or T cells enriched from blood (not recorded which). The chain employs TRBV5-5 and TRBJ2-2; confidence is insufficient to name the D gene. The sequence came from a woman aged 40 to 49 who had recovered from COVID-19. The sequenced DNA: TGTGCCAGCAGCGCGTCGAACACCGGGGAGCTGTTTTTT. The encoded protein is CASSASNTGELFF.